These T cell receptor beta chains were read from a single sample in a study of cytomegalovirus exposure and HLA in healthy donors. Profiling relied on immunoSEQ multiplex PCR, and the TCRdb table lists in-frame clones only, not all of them. The top ten hold 4.2% of the sample, which has some 90,000 clones, roughly 79% seen once. The material sequenced was PBMCs. All receptors come from a woman in her 70s in good health and CMV-seropositive. CDR3s include the opening cysteine and the closing phenylalanine or tryptophan. The D gene is left open where the match is weak. For some rows the clone size is stated as once, few or many, or as a class when expanded; others skip it.

clone size,D gene,J gene,V gene,CDR3 protein,CDR3 DNA
-,TRBD1,TRBJ1-3,TRBV2,CASSLGTGGSGNTIYF,TGTGCCAGCAGTCTCGGGACAGGCGGATCGGGAAACACCATATATTTT
few,-,TRBJ2-7,TRBV10-3,CAISESKGSYEQYF,TGTGCCATCAGTGAGTCAAAAGGGAGTTACGAGCAGTACTTC
-,-,TRBJ1-3,TRBV6-1,CASSRSGAGNTIYF,TGTGCCAGCAGCCGGTCAGGGGCGGGAAACACCATATATTTT
-,TRBD2,TRBJ2-1,TRBV7-8,CASSLVSVLAGVTPYNEQFF,TGTGCCAGCAGCTTGGTGTCGGTGCTAGCGGGAGTAACCCCCTACAATGAGCAGTTCTTC
-,-,TRBJ2-3,TRBV28,CASNEFYGTDTQYF,TGTGCCAGCAACGAGTTTTATGGCACAGATACGCAGTATTTT
few,TRBD1,TRBJ1-3,TRBV5-1,CASSHTGAGSGNTIYF,TGCGCCAGCAGCCACACAGGGGCTGGATCTGGAAACACCATATATTTT
-,TRBD1,TRBJ1-5,TRBV12-5,CASGLTGDNQPQHF,TGTGCTAGTGGTTTGACAGGGGACAATCAGCCCCAGCATTTT
-,TRBD1,TRBJ2-7,TRBV28,CATGVTGQGVPYEQYF,TGTGCCACCGGTGTAACAGGACAGGGAGTTCCCTACGAGCAGTACTTC
-,-,TRBJ1-5,TRBV6-5,CASSYQSLSPQHF,TGTGCCAGCAGTTACCAAAGTTTGAGTCCCCAGCATTTT
-,TRBD1,TRBJ2-5,TRBV7-7,CASSRGQSGMETQYF,TGTGCTAGCAGCCGGGGACAGTCGGGAATGGAGACCCAGTACTTC
-,TRBD1,TRBJ1-2,TRBV28,CASMVRGLYGYTF,TGTGCCAGCATGGTCAGGGGGCTCTATGGCTACACCTTC
-,-,TRBJ2-2,TRBV5-1,CASSLVVNTGELFF,TGCGCCAGCAGCTTGGTAGTTAACACCGGGGAGCTGTTTTTT